One TCR beta chain is described in this entry. The table lists this clonotype with many counts. No cognate antigen has been identified for it. No base-level quality is on record; no much larger clone is a single base apart. This sample is drawn from a study of blood T cells in healthy people across ages (dated by TCRdb to between 2014 and 2017). General notes on the study: In model experiments, roughly one uniquely barcoded TCR beta cDNA molecule per two T cells was captured by template switching. The study measured age-related changes in TCR beta repertoire diversity using deep sequencing normalized with unique cDNA molecular identifiers. Donors of different ages were randomly distributed across sequencing lanes to avoid experimental bias. Using the same blood draw, the study looked at two additional independent replicas of 1 million unique cDNA reads for two donors, one aged 18 to 30 and the other aged 80 or older. Donors were grouped into four age groups: young (average approximately 16 years), middle-aged (39), aged (around 60) and long-lived (approximately 78). Results and caveats for the whole study, not just this receptor: There was a strong correlation between observed TCR beta diversity and the percentage of naive T cells measured by flow cytometry. Compared with the aged group, the long-lived group had more naive CD4+ T cells, fewer expanded clones and increased TCR diversity, suggesting age selection. Total diversity estimates from one million sequenced T cells were considered lower bounds and underestimates. Conclusive comparison of naive and antigen-experienced compartments was prevented by the profiling of bulk unsorted PBMCs. As age increased, observed TCR beta diversity per million T cells dropped in a roughly linear way, and a significant reduction was already evident by age about 40. Because donor CMV infection status was unknown, age-related changes in expanded clonotypes were potentially confounded.

The 35 to 40 donors, aged roughly 6 to 90 years, were systemically healthy Caucasian individuals from Russia. Approximately 10 milliliters of peripheral blood were collected from each donor into EDTA-treated Vacutainer tubes. Ficoll-Paque density-gradient centrifugation was used to isolate PBMCs, with at least 6 million obtained per sample. Total RNA, at least 6 micrograms per sample, was extracted from PBMCs with Trizol reagent. For every donor, flow cytometry on a PBMC aliquot measured the percentage of naive CD45RAhigh/CD27high T cells. Libraries were prepared through 5' RACE. TCRdb records Illumina HiSeq 2500 as the sequencer. A second about 7 to 12 cycle PCR used a sample-barcoded 5' primer and a J-beta primer mix. A template-switch 5' adaptor carrying 12 random nucleotides introduced a unique molecular identifier onto each TCR beta cDNA molecule. Each sample yielded at least 2.5 million CDR3-containing paired-end reads. First-strand cDNA synthesis was performed from all RNA using the Mint cDNA synthesis kit, with priming by a TRBC-specific oligonucleotide. Following uracil-DNA glycosylase treatment, a first 18-cycle PCR with universal primers M1SS and BC2_uni_R was performed on all cDNA. Concerning the study's data processing: For normalization, 1 million high-quality reads, each with a distinct molecular identifier, were randomly selected from each sample. Reads with shared molecular identifiers were discarded instead of being binned into consensus sequences. MiTCR, run with a Q25 quality threshold and the strictest error-elimination algorithm, handled CDR3 identification, clonotype clustering and error correction. A nonparametric unseen species model with Euler transformation was used to estimate lower-bound total TCR beta diversity. TCRdb cleaned the public reads at Q25 with fastp, built clones with MiXCR and kept in-frame beta chains. All rows with the same CDR3 protein become a single entry with the most common DNA and genes. These V and J calls derive from TCRdb rather than the authors' analysis. Counted in this sample were about 650,000 distinct CDR3 sequences; approximately 29% of them appeared once. The ten top clones hold over 15% of the sample.

Taken from the germline V gene, the CDR1 and CDR2 loops are MGHDK and SYGVNS. The V end gives up 2 bases and the J end 4 bases, leaving 4 bases in the junction not matched to a gene. From the cysteine through the phenylalanine, the CDR3 covers 15 amino acids. CDR3 DNA is the only sequence kept; it has 45 bases, read in frame from the first base. The chain couples TRBV25-1 to TRBJ1-5; the junction holds 8 bases that match TRBD1. The specimen sequenced was blood. The clonotype was recovered from a woman older than 75 in good health. Donor details come from another sample of the same person, matched by shared clones. The bases read TGTGCCAGCAGTGAAACAGGGGGAGGTAATCAGCCCCAGCATTTT. Translation gives CASSETGGGNQPQHF.